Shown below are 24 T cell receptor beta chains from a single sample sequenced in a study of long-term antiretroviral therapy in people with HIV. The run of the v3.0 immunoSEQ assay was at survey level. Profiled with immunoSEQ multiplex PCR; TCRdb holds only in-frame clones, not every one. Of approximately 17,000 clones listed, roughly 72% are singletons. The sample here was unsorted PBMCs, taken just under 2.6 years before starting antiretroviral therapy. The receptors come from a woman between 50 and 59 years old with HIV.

CDR3 in amino acids: CASSLGQGYTEKLFF. DNA for the CDR3: TGTGCCAGCAGCTTGGGACAGGGATACACCGAAAAACTGTTTTTT. The J gene is TRBJ1-4, the V gene TRBV7-9; the match to TRBD1 covers 9 bases. Germline lookup yields CDR1 SEHNR and CDR2 FQNEAQ (reference sequence). The J segment lost 8 bases and the V segment lost 3 bases, leaving 7 bases of the junction unmatched. The CDR3 has 15 amino acids. The whole variable domain, filled in from reference TRBV7-9 and TRBJ1-4, reads DTGVSQNPRHKITKRGQNVTFRCDPISEHNRLYWYRQTLGQGPEFLTYFQNEAQLEKSRLLSDRFSAERPKGSFSTLEIQRTEQGDSAMYLCASSLGQGYTEKLFFGSGTQLSVL.

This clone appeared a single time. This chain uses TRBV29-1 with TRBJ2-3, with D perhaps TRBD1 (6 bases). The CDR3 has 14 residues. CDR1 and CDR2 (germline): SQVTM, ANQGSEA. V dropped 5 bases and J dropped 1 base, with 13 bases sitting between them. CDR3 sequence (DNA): TGCAGCGTTAATCTTCGGACAGGCACAGATACGCAGTATTTT. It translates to CSVNLRTGTDTQYF.

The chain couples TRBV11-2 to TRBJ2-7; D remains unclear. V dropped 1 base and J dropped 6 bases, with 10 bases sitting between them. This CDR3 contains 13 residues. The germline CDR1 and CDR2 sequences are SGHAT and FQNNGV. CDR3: CASSLGPGLEQYV. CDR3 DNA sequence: TGTGCCAGCAGCTTAGGTCCGGGTCTCGAGCAGTACGTC.

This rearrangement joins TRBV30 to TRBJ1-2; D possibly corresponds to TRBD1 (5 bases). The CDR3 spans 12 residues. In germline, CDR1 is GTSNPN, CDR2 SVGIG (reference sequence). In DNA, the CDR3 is TGTGCTGGACGGGGGAGAGGAGACGGCTACACCTTC. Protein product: CAGRGRGDGYTF. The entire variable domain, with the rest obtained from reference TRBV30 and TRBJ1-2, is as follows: SQTIHQWPATLVQPVGSPLSLECTVEGTSNPNLYWYRQAAGRGLQLLFYSVGIGQISSEVPQNLSASRPQDRQFILSSKKLLLSDSGFYLCAGRGRGDGYTFGSGTRLTVV.

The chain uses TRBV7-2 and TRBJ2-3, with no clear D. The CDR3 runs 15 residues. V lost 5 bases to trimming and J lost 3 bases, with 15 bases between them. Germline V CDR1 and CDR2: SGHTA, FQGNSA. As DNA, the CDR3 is TGTGCCAGCAGCCTAGAGACGCTTGTTACAGATACGCAGTATTTT. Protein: CASSLETLVTDTQYF.

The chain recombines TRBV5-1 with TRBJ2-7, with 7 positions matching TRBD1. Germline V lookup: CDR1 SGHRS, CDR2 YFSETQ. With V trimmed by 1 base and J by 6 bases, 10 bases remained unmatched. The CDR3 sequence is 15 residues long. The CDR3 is CASSLSARGKGEQYF. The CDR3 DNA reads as TGCGCCAGCAGCTTGTCGGCCAGGGGGAAAGGCGAGCAGTACTTC.

CDR3 DNA: TGTGCCAGCAGCGGCCCGACTAGTCGTAGCACAGATACGCAGTATTTT. It is translated as CASSGPTSRSTDTQYF. The V gene is TRBV5-5, the J gene TRBJ2-3; the D gene is possibly TRBD2 (6 bases). The CDR3 runs to 16 residues. V was shortened by 4 bases and J by 0 bases, with 15 bases between the two germline ends. Per the germline V gene, CDR1 is SGHKS and CDR2 is YYEKEE (reference sequence).

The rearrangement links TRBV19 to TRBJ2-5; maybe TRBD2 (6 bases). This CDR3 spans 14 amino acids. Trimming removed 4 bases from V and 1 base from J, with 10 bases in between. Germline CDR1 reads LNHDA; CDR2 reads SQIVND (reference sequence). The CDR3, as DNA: TGTGCCAGTAGTAGGGCGGGGAGCCAAGAGACCCAGTACTTC. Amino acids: CASSRAGSQETQYF.

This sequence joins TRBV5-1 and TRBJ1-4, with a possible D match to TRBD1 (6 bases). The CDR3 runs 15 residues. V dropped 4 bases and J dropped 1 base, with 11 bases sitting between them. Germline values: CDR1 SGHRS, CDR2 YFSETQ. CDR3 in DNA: TGCGCCAGCAGCACAACAGGGTTAACTAATGAAAAACTGTTTTTT. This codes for CASSTTGLTNEKLFF.

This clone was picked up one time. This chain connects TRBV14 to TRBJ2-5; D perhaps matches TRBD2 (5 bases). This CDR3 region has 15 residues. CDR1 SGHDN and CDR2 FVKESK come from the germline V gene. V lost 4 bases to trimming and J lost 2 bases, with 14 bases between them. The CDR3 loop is CASSRLRGEQETQYF. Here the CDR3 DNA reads TGTGCCAGCAGCCGCCTACGGGGAGAACAAGAGACCCAGTACTTC.

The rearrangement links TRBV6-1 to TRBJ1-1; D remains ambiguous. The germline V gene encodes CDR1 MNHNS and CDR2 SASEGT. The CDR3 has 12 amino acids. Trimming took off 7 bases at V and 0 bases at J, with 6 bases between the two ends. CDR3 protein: CASTMMNTEAFF. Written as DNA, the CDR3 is TGTGCCAGCACCATGATGAACACTGAAGCTTTCTTT.

This CDR3 reads CASSLTGGSDEQFF. In DNA form, the CDR3 reads TGTGCCAGCAGCCTGACAGGAGGATCGGATGAGCAGTTCTTC. The chain links TRBV5-5 to TRBJ2-1; D might be TRBD1 (6 bases). V lost 4 bases and J lost 8, with 16 bases in between. CDR3 length: 14 residues. CDR1 and CDR2 from the germline V gene are SGHKS and YYEKEE (reference sequence).

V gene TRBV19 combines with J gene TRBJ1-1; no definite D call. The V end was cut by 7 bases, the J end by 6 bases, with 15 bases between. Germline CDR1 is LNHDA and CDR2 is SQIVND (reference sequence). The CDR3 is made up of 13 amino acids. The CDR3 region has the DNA TGTGCCAGTAAGACTGAGGGAACCTCTGAAGCTTTCTTT. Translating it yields CASKTEGTSEAFF. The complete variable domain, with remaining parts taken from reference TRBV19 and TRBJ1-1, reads DGGITQSPKYLFRKEGQNVTLSCEQNLNHDAMYWYRQDPGQGLRLIYYSQIVNDFQKGDIAEGYSVSREKKESFPLTVTSAQKNPTAFYLCASKTEGTSEAFFGQGTRLTVV.

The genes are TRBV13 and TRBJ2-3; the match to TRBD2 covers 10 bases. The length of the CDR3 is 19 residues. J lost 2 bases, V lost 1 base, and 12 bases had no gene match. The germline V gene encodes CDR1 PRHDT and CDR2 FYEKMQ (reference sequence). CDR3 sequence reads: CASSLVGSGGARDTDTQYF. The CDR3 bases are TGTGCCAGCAGCTTAGTAGGCAGCGGGGGGGCCCGGGACACAGATACGCAGTATTTT. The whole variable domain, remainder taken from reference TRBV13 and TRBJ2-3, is AAGVIQSPRHLIKEKRETATLKCYPIPRHDTVYWYQQGPGQDPQFLISFYEKMQSDKGSIPDRFSAQQFSDYHSELNMSSLELGDSALYFCASSLVGSGGARDTDTQYFGPGTRLTVL.

This chain's CDR3 is CASSSQENTIYF. The DNA for the CDR3 is TGTGCCAGCAGCTCCCAGGAAAACACCATATATTTT. The rearrangement uses TRBV5-6 and TRBJ1-3; D is unclear. Trimming cost V 3 bases and J 6 bases, with 7 bases left between them. The CDR3 contains 12 residues. Germline loops: CDR1 SGHDT, CDR2 YYEEEE.

Here the CDR3 reads CASSEGPGEWTEAFF. CDR3 sequence (DNA): TGTGCCAGCAGTGAAGGGCCAGGAGAATGGACTGAAGCTTTCTTT. The rearrangement joins TRBV6-1 to TRBJ1-1; D remains unclear. Germline V gene data show CDR1 as MNHNS and CDR2 as SASEGT. The CDR3 spans 15 residues. The germline V and J ends were trimmed by 1 base and 5 bases, with 14 bases remaining between them.

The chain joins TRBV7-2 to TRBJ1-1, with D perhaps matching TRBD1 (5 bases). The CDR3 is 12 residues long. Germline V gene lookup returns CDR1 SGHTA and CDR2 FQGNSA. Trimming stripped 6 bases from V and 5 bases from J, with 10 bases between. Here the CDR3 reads CASSSRETEAFF. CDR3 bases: TGTGCCAGCAGTAGCAGGGAAACTGAAGCTTTCTTT. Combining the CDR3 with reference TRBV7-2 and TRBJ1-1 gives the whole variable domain GAGVSQSPSNKVTEKGKDVELRCDPISGHTALYWYRQSLGQGLEFLIYFQGNSAPDKSGLPSDRFSAERTGGSVSTLTIQRTQQEDSAVYLCASSSRETEAFFGQGTRLTVV.

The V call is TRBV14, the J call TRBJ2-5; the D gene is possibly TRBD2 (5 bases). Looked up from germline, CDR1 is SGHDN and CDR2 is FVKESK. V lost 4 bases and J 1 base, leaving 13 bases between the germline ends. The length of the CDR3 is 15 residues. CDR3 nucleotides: TGTGCCAGCAGCCGAAGCGGACGGACCCAAGAGACCCAGTACTTC. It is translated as CASSRSGRTQETQYF.

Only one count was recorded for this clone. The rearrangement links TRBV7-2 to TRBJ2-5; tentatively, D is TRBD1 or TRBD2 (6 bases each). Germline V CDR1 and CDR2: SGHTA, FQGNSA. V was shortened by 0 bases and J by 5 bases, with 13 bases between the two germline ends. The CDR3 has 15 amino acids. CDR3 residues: CASSLAGGFTETQYF. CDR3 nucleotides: TGTGCCAGCAGCTTAGCGGGGGGCTTTACGGAGACCCAGTACTTC.

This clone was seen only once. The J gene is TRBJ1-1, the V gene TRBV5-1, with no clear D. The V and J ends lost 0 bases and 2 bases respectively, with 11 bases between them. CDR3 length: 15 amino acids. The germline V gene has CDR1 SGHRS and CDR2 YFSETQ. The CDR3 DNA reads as TGCGCCAGCAGCTTGGGAGACCTCCCCAACACTGAAGCTTTCTTT. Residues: CASSLGDLPNTEAFF.

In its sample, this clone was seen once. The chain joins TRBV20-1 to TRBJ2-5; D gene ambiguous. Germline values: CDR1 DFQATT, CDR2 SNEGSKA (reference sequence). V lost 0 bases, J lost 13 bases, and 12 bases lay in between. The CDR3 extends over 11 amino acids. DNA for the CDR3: TGCAGTGCTAGAGATGAGGAGCATCCGTACTTC. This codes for CSARDEEHPYF.

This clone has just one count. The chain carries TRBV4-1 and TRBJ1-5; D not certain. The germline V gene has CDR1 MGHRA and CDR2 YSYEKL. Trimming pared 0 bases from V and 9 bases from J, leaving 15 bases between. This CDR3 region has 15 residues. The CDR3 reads CASSQESPSSWPQHF. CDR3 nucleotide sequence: TGCGCCAGCAGCCAAGAATCACCGTCAAGTTGGCCCCAGCATTTT.

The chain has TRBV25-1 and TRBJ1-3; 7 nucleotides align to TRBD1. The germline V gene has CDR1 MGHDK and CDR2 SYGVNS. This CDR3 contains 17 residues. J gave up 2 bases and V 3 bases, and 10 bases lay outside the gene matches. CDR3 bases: TGTGCCAGCAGTGACCGTTACAGGGGAACCACTGGAAACACCATATATTTT. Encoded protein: CASSDRYRGTTGNTIYF.

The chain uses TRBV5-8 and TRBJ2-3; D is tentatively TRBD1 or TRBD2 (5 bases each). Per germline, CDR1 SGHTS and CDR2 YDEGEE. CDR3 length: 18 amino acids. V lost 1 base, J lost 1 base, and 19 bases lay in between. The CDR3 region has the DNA TGTGCCAGCAGCTTGTTTGGGACCCGGACCCAAGGCACAGATACGCAGTATTTT. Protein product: CASSLFGTRTQGTDTQYF.